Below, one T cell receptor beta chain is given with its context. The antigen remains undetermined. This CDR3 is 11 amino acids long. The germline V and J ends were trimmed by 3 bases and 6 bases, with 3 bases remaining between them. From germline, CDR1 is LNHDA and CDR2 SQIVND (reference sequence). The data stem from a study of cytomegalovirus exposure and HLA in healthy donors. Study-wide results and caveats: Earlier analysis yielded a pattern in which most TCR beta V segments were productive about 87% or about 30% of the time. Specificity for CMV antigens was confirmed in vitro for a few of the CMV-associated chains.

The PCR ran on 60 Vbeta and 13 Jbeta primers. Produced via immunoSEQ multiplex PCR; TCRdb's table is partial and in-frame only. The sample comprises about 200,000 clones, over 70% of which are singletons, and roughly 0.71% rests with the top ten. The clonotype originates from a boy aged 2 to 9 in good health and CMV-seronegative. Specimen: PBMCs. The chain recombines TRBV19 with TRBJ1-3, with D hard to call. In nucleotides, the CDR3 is TGTGCCAGTAGTATGGCAAACACCATATATTTT. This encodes CASSMANTIYF.